Listed below are T cell receptor beta chains from one sample, sequenced in a study of blood T cell repertoires in COVID-19. Data came from immunoSEQ multiplex PCR; TCRdb stores just in-frame clones and leaves some out. The table records approximately 110,000 clones, about 84% of them present only once. What was sequenced was peripheral blood. These receptors all stem from a human donor in a cohort sampled during active COVID-19. Each CDR3 is given with its conserved first and last residue. Each record gives: J gene, D gene, clone size, V gene, CDR3 DNA, CDR3 protein. The D gene is left open where the match is weak. Clone size is shown for a subset of rows, as once, few, many or a class of expanded clone.

TRBJ2-7,.,.,TRBV9,TGTGCCAGCAGCGTAGCCGGGACATCGTACGAGCAGTACTTC,CASSVAGTSYEQYF
TRBJ1-4,.,.,TRBV28,TGTGCCAGCAGTTTATCGGGATATGAAAAACTGTTTTTT,CASSLSGYEKLFF
TRBJ2-3,.,.,TRBV27,TGTGCCAGCAGTTTCTGGGGGGGCGAGATATATACGCAGTATTTT,CASSFWGGEIYTQYF
TRBJ2-7,.,.,TRBV7-2,TGTGCCAGCAGCTTAGCGCATACAGTCTACGAGCAGTACTTC,CASSLAHTVYEQYF
TRBJ1-6,.,.,TRBV27,TGTGCCAGCAGTTTACAGTCATATAATTCACCCCTCCACTTT,CASSLQSYNSPLHF
TRBJ1-2,.,.,TRBV29-1,TGCAGCGTTACATCCGGGTCTAACTATGGCTACACCTTC,CSVTSGSNYGYTF
TRBJ1-2,TRBD1,.,TRBV28,TGTGCCAGCGGACACAGGGGCGCTAACTATGGCTACACCTTC,CASGHRGANYGYTF
TRBJ2-5,TRBD2,once,TRBV6-5,TGTGCCACCACACCGGGACTACAAGAGACCCAGTACTTC,CATTPGLQETQYF
TRBJ2-3,.,many,TRBV7-9,TGTGCCAGCAGCTCCCCCCTCCCGGGGGTGTTTAGCACAGATACGCAGTATTTT,CASSSPLPGVFSTDTQYF
TRBJ2-7,TRBD2,.,TRBV19,TGTGCCAGTAGTCCCCTGGGCGGGAGTTATTGGGGGCAGTACTTC,CASSPLGGSYWGQYF
TRBJ1-5,.,many,TRBV4-3,TGCGCCAGCAGCCAAGATGATGGGGCGGGGCAGCCCCAGCATTTT,CASSQDDGAGQPQHF
TRBJ1-5,TRBD1,.,TRBV9,TGTGCCAGCAGCCCGACAGGGACGAATCAGCCCCAGCATTTT,CASSPTGTNQPQHF
TRBJ2-7,.,.,TRBV3-1/TRBV3-2,TGTGCCAGCAGCCAAGTTCTGGGCCTGAACTACGAGCAGTACTTC,CASSQVLGLNYEQYF
TRBJ2-2,.,.,TRBV5-1,TGCGCCAGCAGCCGGGCGGGCGGGGCCGGGGAGCTGTTTTTT,CASSRAGGAGELFF
TRBJ1-5,.,.,TRBV2,TGTGCCAGCAGTGAAGAAGGGGGTCGGAGGTACCAGCCCCAGCATTTT,CASSEEGGRRYQPQHF
TRBJ2-1,.,.,TRBV30,TGTGCCTGGGTACCTACTAGATCCCCCTACAATGAGCAGTTCTTC,CAWVPTRSPYNEQFF
TRBJ1-2,TRBD1,.,TRBV3-1/TRBV3-2,TGTGCCAGCAGCCAAGATATCTTGAGGGGGCGCGGCTATGGCTACACCTTC,CASSQDILRGRGYGYTF
TRBJ2-5,TRBD1,.,TRBV7-2,TGTGCCAGCAGCTTGACCGGGACAGGGCGTCCCGAGACCCAGTACTTC,CASSLTGTGRPETQYF
TRBJ1-1,.,.,TRBV7-9,TGTGCCAGCAGCTTAGTTGTCAGTGAAGCTTTCTTT,CASSLVVSEAFF
TRBJ1-2,TRBD1,.,TRBV28,TGTGCCAGCACTAGAGGTGGGACAGCAAACTATGGCTACACCTTC,CASTRGGTANYGYTF
TRBJ2-7,.,.,TRBV27,TGTGCCAGCAGTTTATCGGTCGGGACCTACGAGCAGTACTTC,CASSLSVGTYEQYF
TRBJ2-2,.,.,TRBV15,TGTGCCACCAGCAGGGGGGGTTCCGGGGAGCTGTTTTTT,CATSRGGSGELFF
TRBJ2-3,TRBD2,.,TRBV2,TGTGCCAGCAGTGAGCCTAGCGGACCAGATACGCAGTATTTT,CASSEPSGPDTQYF
TRBJ2-2,TRBD2,.,TRBV7-2,TGTGCCAGCAGCCCATGGACTAGCGCAAGCACCGGGGAGCTGTTTTTT,CASSPWTSASTGELFF
TRBJ2-7,TRBD1,.,TRBV5-8,TGTGCCAGCAGCTCGAGCCAAGTACCGACAGGGGGCGTACACTACGAGCAGTACTTC,CASSSSQVPTGGVHYEQYF
TRBJ1-1,TRBD1,.,TRBV5-4,TGTGCCAGCAGCACCTACGGGACAGCGAACACTGAAGCTTTCTTT,CASSTYGTANTEAFF
TRBJ2-1,.,.,TRBV5-4,TGTGCCAGCAGCTTTGGGTCTCCCGGGACAATAGAGAGGGGTGAGCAGTTCTTC,CASSFGSPGTIERGEQFF
TRBJ2-1,TRBD2,.,TRBV18,TGTGCCAGCTCACTAGCGGGAGGCCAGAATGAGCAGTTCTTC,CASSLAGGQNEQFF
TRBJ2-7,TRBD1,.,TRBV27,TGTGCCAGCAGTCCTCGAACAGGGGGCGCGATCCCCTCGTACGAGCAGTACTTC,CASSPRTGGAIPSYEQYF
TRBJ1-6,.,.,TRBV25-1,TGTGCCAGCAGTGTGGGGGGTTCACCCCTCCACTTT,CASSVGGSPLHF
TRBJ2-5,TRBD2,.,TRBV7-2,TGTGCCAGCAGCCTCGGGGCGGGAGGCCTTCAAGAGACCCAGTACTTC,CASSLGAGGLQETQYF
TRBJ2-2,TRBD2,.,TRBV13,TGTGCCAGCAGCCCGCGACTAGCGGGATTTCCCGGGGAGCTGTTTTTT,CASSPRLAGFPGELFF
TRBJ2-1,.,.,TRBV13,TGTGCCAGCAGCTTCAAGAGCTCCTACAATGAGCAGTTCTTC,CASSFKSSYNEQFF
TRBJ2-3,.,.,TRBV19,TGTGCCAGTAGTTCCCTCCAGACAAGCACAGATACGCAGTATTTT,CASSSLQTSTDTQYF
TRBJ2-3,.,.,TRBV7-3,TGTGCCAGCAGCTTAGGTAGCGTGGTAGGAGATACGCAGTATTTT,CASSLGSVVGDTQYF
TRBJ2-7,TRBD2,.,TRBV7-2,TGTGCCAGCAGCATAAGTGGCGGGAGGGTCAACGAGCAGTACTTC,CASSISGGRVNEQYF
TRBJ1-5,.,few,TRBV7-2,TGTGCCAGCAGCACCCGACAGGGCAATCAGCCCCAGCATTTT,CASSTRQGNQPQHF
TRBJ1-5,.,once,TRBV28,TGTGCCAGCAGTCCCCAACTTAGTAGCAATCAGCCCCAGCATTTT,CASSPQLSSNQPQHF
TRBJ2-5,.,.,TRBV24-1,TGTGCCACCAGTGCGTCAGTTCAAGAGACCCAGTACTTC,CATSASVQETQYF
TRBJ1-2,.,.,TRBV7-9,TGTGCCAGCAGCTTACCAGTTAACTATGGCTACACCTTC,CASSLPVNYGYTF
TRBJ2-3,.,.,TRBV12-5,TGTGCTAGTGGTTACCTTGGGACAGGGCGGACTAGCGGCACAGATACGCAGTATTTT,CASGYLGTGRTSGTDTQYF
TRBJ2-1,TRBD1,.,TRBV7-2,TGTGCCAGCAGCTTGACAGGGCCGAATGAGCAGTTCTTC,CASSLTGPNEQFF
TRBJ2-1,TRBD2,.,TRBV27,TGTGCCAGCAGTAGGTTCCGGACTAGCGGGGTCAATGAGCAGTTCTTC,CASSRFRTSGVNEQFF
TRBJ2-5,.,.,TRBV25-1,TGTGCCAGCAGTGTCACCGGGACCCAGTACTTC,CASSVTGTQYF
TRBJ1-6,.,.,TRBV3-1/TRBV3-2,TGTGCCAGCAAATCAAATAATTCACCCCTCCACTTT,CASKSNNSPLHF
TRBJ2-7,TRBD1,.,TRBV6-1,TGTGCCAGCAGTGACCCGTCGGGACAGGGGAGGTACGAGCAGTACTTC,CASSDPSGQGRYEQYF
TRBJ2-4,.,once,TRBV11-1,TGTGCCAGCAGCCCCGAACGTAGCGTACCCAAAAACATTCAGTACTTC,CASSPERSVPKNIQYF
TRBJ1-2,TRBD1,.,TRBV5-1,TGCGCCAGCAGCTTGGGACAGGGGGCGTTCGGCTATGGCTACACCTTC,CASSLGQGAFGYGYTF
TRBJ1-4,TRBD1,.,TRBV7-2,TGTGCCAGCAGCTACTACTATGGACAGGAAAATGAAAAACTGTTTTTT,CASSYYYGQENEKLFF
TRBJ2-3,.,.,TRBV3-1/TRBV3-2,TGTGCCAGCAGCCAAGATAGCCTCACAGATACGCAGTATTTT,CASSQDSLTDTQYF
TRBJ1-5,.,few,TRBV28,TGTGCCAGCAGTTTATGGCAGGGTAACCAGCCCCAGCATTTT,CASSLWQGNQPQHF